A selection of T cell receptor beta chains follows, all from one sample in a study of a mutant IDH1 vaccine in newly diagnosed glioma. Using immunoSEQ multiplex PCR, the repertoire was profiled, and TCRdb retains in-frame clones only, with some absent. The sample includes 45,000 to 50,000 clones, around 90% of them seen just once. Their recognized antigens are unknown. The material sequenced was PBMCs, taken from a glioma patient whose treatment included an IDH1 peptide vaccine. These receptors all come from a woman aged 40 to 50 with glioma. CDR3s include the opening cysteine and the closing phenylalanine or tryptophan. The D gene is left open where the match is weak. Not all rows give a size; the values are once, few, many and, for expanded clones, a class.

d_call,v_call,clone_size,j_call,cdr3_aa,cdr3_nt
-,TRBV18,-,TRBJ1-4,CASSRGPATEEKLFF,TGTGCCAGCTCACGTGGGCCCGCAACGGAGGAAAAACTGTTTTTT
-,TRBV5-1,-,TRBJ2-5,CASSLRDTQETQYF,TGCGCCAGCAGCTTGCGGGACACCCAAGAGACCCAGTACTTC
-,TRBV10-3,-,TRBJ1-4,CAISDRDNEKLFF,TGTGCCATCAGTGACAGGGATAATGAAAAACTGTTTTTT
TRBD2,TRBV9,-,TRBJ2-5,CASSPRTSAVETQYF,TGTGCCAGCAGCCCCCGGACTAGCGCTGTAGAGACCCAGTACTTC
TRBD1,TRBV2,-,TRBJ2-3,CASSPRQGLTDTQYF,TGTGCCAGCAGTCCTCGACAGGGGTTGACAGATACGCAGTATTTT
TRBD1,TRBV6-1,-,TRBJ1-4,CASRGQANEKLFF,TGTGCCAGCAGGGGACAGGCTAATGAAAAACTGTTTTTT
-,TRBV5-1,-,TRBJ1-4,CASRLDGTGWEKLFF,TGCGCCAGCAGGCTCGACGGGACGGGATGGGAAAAACTGTTTTTT
-,TRBV5-1,-,TRBJ2-2,CASSLWGLSNTGELFF,TGCGCCAGCAGCTTGTGGGGCCTCTCGAACACCGGGGAGCTGTTTTTT
TRBD1,TRBV7-2,-,TRBJ1-1,CASSSTRTGDGRAFF,TGTGCCAGCAGCTCCACCCGGACAGGGGATGGGCGAGCTTTCTTT
-,TRBV4-1,-,TRBJ1-4,CASSQAQQDEKLFF,TGCGCCAGCAGCCAAGCCCAACAGGATGAAAAACTGTTTTTT
TRBD2,TRBV15,-,TRBJ2-1,CATSLSRGGNEQFF,TGTGCCACCAGCTTGTCCCGCGGGGGCAATGAGCAGTTCTTC
-,TRBV7-9,-,TRBJ2-1,CASSSEQFF,TGTGCCAGCAGCTCTGAGCAGTTCTTC
-,TRBV5-3,once,TRBJ1-5,CARSDSGPSNQPQHF,TGTGCCAGAAGCGACTCAGGGCCGAGCAATCAGCCCCAGCATTTT
-,TRBV4-2,-,TRBJ2-6,CASSQEIRGRHSGANVLTF,TGTGCCAGCAGCCAAGAAATCCGGGGGCGGCACTCTGGGGCCAACGTCCTGACTTTC
-,TRBV5-5,-,TRBJ2-1,CASSFDGQSYNEQFF,TGTGCCAGCAGTTTCGACGGACAGTCCTACAATGAGCAGTTCTTC
-,TRBV30,-,TRBJ2-5,CAWSEQWGNPQQETQYF,TGTGCCTGGAGTGAACAATGGGGTAACCCCCAACAAGAGACCCAGTACTTC
TRBD2,TRBV6-4,-,TRBJ2-7,CASSASGGALYEQYF,TGTGCCAGCAGTGCTAGCGGGGGGGCCTTATACGAGCAGTACTTC
TRBD2,TRBV27,-,TRBJ2-1,CASSLLGLASYNEQFF,TGTGCCAGCAGTTTATTGGGACTAGCATCCTACAATGAGCAGTTCTTC
TRBD1,TRBV2,-,TRBJ2-2,CASSGTRDSTGELFF,TGTGCCAGCAGTGGGACTCGGGACAGTACCGGGGAGCTGTTTTTT
-,TRBV27,-,TRBJ2-1,CASSLAPAVTYNEQFF,TGTGCCAGCAGTTTAGCACCGGCAGTGACCTACAATGAGCAGTTCTTC
-,TRBV7-8,-,TRBJ2-5,CASSFPVDRPGPKETQYF,TGTGCCAGCAGCTTTCCCGTAGACCGACCGGGACCCAAAGAGACCCAGTACTTC
TRBD2,TRBV7-9,-,TRBJ2-3,CASSSGLAGYLDTQYF,TGTGCCAGCAGCTCGGGACTAGCGGGGTATTTGGATACGCAGTATTTT
TRBD2,TRBV4-3,-,TRBJ2-3,CASSQELADDTQYF,TGCGCCAGCAGCCAAGAACTAGCGGACGATACGCAGTATTTT
TRBD1,TRBV19,-,TRBJ1-5,CASSPGGAGNQPQHF,TGTGCCAGTAGTCCAGGGGGCGCGGGCAATCAGCCCCAGCATTTT
TRBD1,TRBV5-1,-,TRBJ1-1,CASSLEGRGPGEAFF,TGCGCCAGCAGCTTGGAGGGCAGGGGGCCGGGTGAAGCTTTCTTT
-,TRBV18,-,TRBJ1-5,CASSSGLAVNQPQHF,TGTGCCAGCTCATCGGGGTTGGCAGTCAATCAGCCCCAGCATTTT
-,TRBV6-1,-,TRBJ1-1,CASSGGIGTEAFF,TGTGCCAGCAGTGGGGGGATTGGCACTGAAGCTTTCTTT
-,TRBV9,-,TRBJ2-1,CASSETSSFVNEQFF,TGTGCCAGCAGCGAGACTAGTAGCTTTGTCAATGAGCAGTTCTTC
TRBD2,TRBV7-2,-,TRBJ2-3,CASSLAPSGDTQYF,TGTGCCAGCAGCTTAGCTCCTAGCGGGGATACGCAGTATTTT
-,TRBV27,-,TRBJ2-1,CASSLRTPRGDEQFF,TGTGCCAGCAGTTTGAGGACTCCCCGGGGCGATGAGCAGTTCTTC
TRBD2,TRBV5-1,-,TRBJ2-5,CASSREVSGSWETQYF,TGCGCCAGCAGCAGGGAAGTTAGCGGGAGCTGGGAGACCCAGTACTTC
-,TRBV14,-,TRBJ1-1,CASSRITGMKAFF,TGTGCCAGCAGCCGGATTACCGGGATGAAAGCTTTCTTT
TRBD2,TRBV15,once,TRBJ2-5,CATSRRGGGETQYF,TGTGCCACCAGCCGCCGGGGGGGCGGGGAGACCCAGTACTTC
TRBD2,TRBV6-1,once,TRBJ2-1,CASSDSGGPTYNEQFF,TGTGCCAGCAGTGACAGCGGGGGGCCAACCTACAATGAGCAGTTCTTC